This TCR beta chain derives from a study of blood T cell repertoires in COVID-19. Donors were grouped by their self-reported clinical history. Clones were read by immunoSEQ multiplex PCR, and TCRdb kept only the in-frame ones, dropping some. The data contain approximately 210,000 clones, around 89% of them singletons. Material: PBMCs or T cells enriched from blood (not recorded which). The clonotype was recovered from a woman younger than 35 who had recovered from COVID-19.

CDR3 nucleotide sequence: TGTGCCAGCAGTGAGGACAGGGGTGGTTACTATGGCTACACCTTC. Its translation is CASSEDRGGYYGYTF. The V and J genes are TRBV2 and TRBJ1-2, with TRBD1 matching 9 bases. The CDR3 is 15 amino acids. After removal of 3 bases from V and 3 bases from J, the junction contained 5 bases not matched to a gene. Germline CDR1 is SNHLY and CDR2 is FYNNEI.